Following are 18 T cell receptor beta chains from one sample sequenced in a study of blood T cells in healthy people across ages. A second PCR, run for roughly 7 to 11 cycles, used a sample-barcoded 5' primer plus a J-beta primer mix. One entry per CDR3 protein, called by TCRdb with MiXCR from the 5' RACE reads. Here the sample spans 2 million or so distinct CDR3 sequences, about 49% being singletons. What was sequenced was blood. The source is a middle-aged woman in good health.

As for this clonotype: With a much larger clone just one base away, this may be a read error. The chain has TRBV12-3 or TRBV12-4 and TRBJ2-7, with D perhaps TRBD2 (5 bases). The CDR3 is made up of 12 amino acids. The CDR3 is CTSSQGLYEQYF. CDR3 coding DNA: TGTACCAGCAGTCAAGGACTGTACGAGCAGTACTTC.

The table lists this clonotype with a few counts. CDR3 sequence: CASSSDSFNQPQHF. The CDR3 coding sequence is TGTGCCAGCAGCTCGGACAGCTTCAATCAGCCCCAGCATTTT. This sequence joins TRBV7-2 and TRBJ1-5, with TRBD1 as a possible D gene (6 bases). The CDR3 sequence is 14 residues long. V was clipped by 4 bases and J by 3 bases, with 10 bases between them. Germline loops: CDR1 SGHTA, CDR2 FQGNSA.

In its sample, this clonotype was seen many times. This chain connects TRBV28 to TRBJ1-2; D unclear. This CDR3 has 13 residues. Per the germline V gene, CDR1 is MDHEN and CDR2 is SYDVKM. Between the trimmed V and J ends, which lost 5 bases and 7 bases, there was a span of 14 bases. The DNA for the CDR3 is TGTGCCAGCAGTCCCCTTTCATTGCTTGGCTACACCTTC. Its translation is CASSPLSLLGYTF.

The V call is TRBV7-3, the J call TRBJ2-3; tentative D call: TRBD2 (6 bases). The CDR3 consists of 15 residues. V was clipped by 1 base and J by 1 base, with 9 bases between them. Germline assignment: CDR1 SGHTA and CDR2 FQGTGA. The CDR3 nucleotides read TGTGCCAGCAGCTTAAGTCCGGGGGGCACAGATACGCAGTATTTT. It encodes CASSLSPGGTDTQYF.

This clonotype has a handful of counts. This chain uses TRBV27 with TRBJ2-6, with 8 bases identical to TRBD1. From germline, CDR1 is MNHEY and CDR2 SMNVEV (reference sequence). With V trimmed by 6 bases and J by 1 base, 11 bases remained unmatched. CDR3 length: 18 amino acids. CDR3 sequence: CASRMVGQGFSGANVLTF. CDR3 DNA sequence: TGTGCCAGCAGAATGGTAGGACAGGGTTTTTCTGGGGCCAACGTCCTGACTTTC.

This clonotype was counted only a few times. The chain recombines TRBV18 with TRBJ2-5, with D possibly TRBD1 on 6 matching bases. Germline-derived CDR1 and CDR2 are KGHSH and LQKENI. CDR3 length: 16 amino acids. V was shortened by 1 base and J by 2 bases, with 14 bases between the two germline ends. CDR3 residues: CASSPLGHSGQETQYF. For the CDR3, the DNA is TGTGCCAGCTCACCACTGGGACACTCGGGGCAAGAGACCCAGTACTTC.

This sequence joins TRBV6-2 or TRBV6-3 and TRBJ2-4, with D uncertain. The better agreement between TRBJ2-7 and the DNA end casts doubt on the J call. CDR1 MNHEY and CDR2 SVGEGT come from the germline V gene. CDR3 length equals 13 residues. DNA of the CDR3: TGTGCCAGCAGTGACATGGACGGCTACGAGCAGTACTTC. Amino acids: CASSDMDGYEQYF.

This clonotype has just a few counts. This sequence joins TRBV20-1 and TRBJ2-1, with a tentative D call TRBD1 (6 bases). Trimming took off 3 bases at V and 2 bases at J, with 11 bases between the two ends. The CDR3 is 14 residues long. From germline, CDR1 is DFQATT and CDR2 SNEGSKA (reference sequence). The DNA for the CDR3 is TGCAGTGCTAGGAGACAGGCCGCCTACAATGAGCAGTTCTTC. It codes for CSARRQAAYNEQFF.

This clonotype was seen a few times. The rearrangement joins TRBV7-3 to TRBJ2-3; weak D call: TRBD2 (6 bases). The CDR3 sequence is 17 residues long. Trimming removed 0 bases at V and 1 base at J, with 14 bases between. CDR1 and CDR2 (germline): SGHTA, FQGTGA. CDR3 nucleotides: TGTGCCAGCAGCTTAACCGGGACTCGGGGAGGCACAGATACGCAGTATTTT. Its protein is CASSLTGTRGGTDTQYF.

The CDR3: CASSYSGRHTEAFF. The CDR3 DNA sequence: TGTGCCAGCAGTTACTCTGGCAGGCACACTGAAGCTTTCTTT. The rearrangement uses TRBV6-2 or TRBV6-3 and TRBJ1-1, with unresolved D. Looked up from germline, CDR1 is MNHEY and CDR2 is SVGEGT. The V gene lost 0 bases and the J gene lost 3 bases, with 8 bases spanning the gap. CDR3 length: 14 amino acids.

The rearrangement uses TRBV5-1 and TRBJ1-2; the match to TRBD1 covers 7 bases. The length of the CDR3 is 13 residues. V shed 5 bases, J shed 3 bases, and the junction held 4 bases outside the gene matches. From germline, CDR1 is SGHRS and CDR2 YFSETQ. The CDR3 protein is CASRPGTDYGYTF. The CDR3 DNA is TGCGCCAGCAGACCCGGGACAGACTATGGCTACACCTTC.

This chain connects TRBV27 to TRBJ2-5; D gene uncertain. Looked up from germline, CDR1 is MNHEY and CDR2 is SMNVEV (reference sequence). V lost 6 bases and J lost 4, with 21 bases in between. The CDR3 has 16 residues. This CDR3 reads CASSNRRASYGETQYF. The CDR3 DNA follows: TGTGCCAGCAGCAACCGAAGGGCTAGTTATGGAGAGACCCAGTACTTC.

This chain uses TRBV28 with TRBJ2-4, with 9 bases lining up with TRBD1. With the DNA end fitting TRBJ2-7 better, the J assignment may be wrong. Germline V gene lookup returns CDR1 MDHEN and CDR2 SYDVKM. This CDR3 spans 15 amino acids. The CDR3 DNA follows: TGTGCCAGCAGCGTGGTGGACGGACAGGGGTTCGAGCAGTACTTC. It encodes CASSVVDGQGFEQYF.

The V gene is TRBV7-2, the J gene TRBJ2-1; no clear D gene. The CDR3 is 14 residues long. The V gene lost 2 bases and the J gene lost 7 bases, with 12 bases spanning the gap. Per the germline V gene, CDR1 is SGHTA and CDR2 is FQGNSA. This chain's CDR3 is CASSLSLVGNEQFF. Here the CDR3 DNA reads TGTGCCAGCAGCTTAAGTCTAGTCGGGAATGAGCAGTTCTTC.

The rearrangement links TRBV7-2 to TRBJ2-1; 16 nucleotides line up with TRBD2. The CDR3 is 16 amino acids. Trimming took 5 bases from V and 7 from J; bases not matched to a gene: 5. CDR1 is SGHTA and CDR2 is FQGNSA in the germline V gene. Here the CDR3 reads CASSQGLAGGQNEQFF. The CDR3, as DNA: TGTGCCAGCAGCCAGGGACTAGCGGGGGGGCAGAATGAGCAGTTCTTC.

This clonotype appeared a single time. This chain links TRBV5-1 with TRBJ1-1; 8 bases are a match to TRBD1. This CDR3 is built from 15 residues. J lost 3 bases, V lost 4 bases, and 8 bases had no gene match. Germline V gene data show CDR1 as SGHRS and CDR2 as YFSETQ. CDR3 coding DNA: TGCGCCAGCAGCCGAGGGACAGGAGCAGACACTGAAGCTTTCTTT. Its translation is CASSRGTGADTEAFF.

This clonotype was observed a single time. The chain uses TRBV7-8 and TRBJ2-7; D gene ambiguous. Near its end, the DNA agrees better with TRBJ2-4, so the J call may be wrong. The CDR3 runs 13 residues. Germline V gene sequence: CDR1 SGHVS, CDR2 FQNEAQ. The CDR3 sequence is CASRNIDKNIQYF. CDR3 coding DNA: TGTGCCAGCCGGAATATTGACAAAAACATTCAGTACTTC.

The rearrangement joins TRBV6-5 to TRBJ2-1; possibly TRBD1 or TRBD2 for D (5 bases each). The CDR3 has 11 amino acids. The V gene's germline CDR1 is MNHEY and CDR2 SVGAGI. V lost 2 bases to trimming and J lost 13 bases, with 9 bases between them. As DNA, the CDR3 is TGTGCCAGCAGTTACGTAGGGACCCAGTTCTTC. This codes for CASSYVGTQFF.